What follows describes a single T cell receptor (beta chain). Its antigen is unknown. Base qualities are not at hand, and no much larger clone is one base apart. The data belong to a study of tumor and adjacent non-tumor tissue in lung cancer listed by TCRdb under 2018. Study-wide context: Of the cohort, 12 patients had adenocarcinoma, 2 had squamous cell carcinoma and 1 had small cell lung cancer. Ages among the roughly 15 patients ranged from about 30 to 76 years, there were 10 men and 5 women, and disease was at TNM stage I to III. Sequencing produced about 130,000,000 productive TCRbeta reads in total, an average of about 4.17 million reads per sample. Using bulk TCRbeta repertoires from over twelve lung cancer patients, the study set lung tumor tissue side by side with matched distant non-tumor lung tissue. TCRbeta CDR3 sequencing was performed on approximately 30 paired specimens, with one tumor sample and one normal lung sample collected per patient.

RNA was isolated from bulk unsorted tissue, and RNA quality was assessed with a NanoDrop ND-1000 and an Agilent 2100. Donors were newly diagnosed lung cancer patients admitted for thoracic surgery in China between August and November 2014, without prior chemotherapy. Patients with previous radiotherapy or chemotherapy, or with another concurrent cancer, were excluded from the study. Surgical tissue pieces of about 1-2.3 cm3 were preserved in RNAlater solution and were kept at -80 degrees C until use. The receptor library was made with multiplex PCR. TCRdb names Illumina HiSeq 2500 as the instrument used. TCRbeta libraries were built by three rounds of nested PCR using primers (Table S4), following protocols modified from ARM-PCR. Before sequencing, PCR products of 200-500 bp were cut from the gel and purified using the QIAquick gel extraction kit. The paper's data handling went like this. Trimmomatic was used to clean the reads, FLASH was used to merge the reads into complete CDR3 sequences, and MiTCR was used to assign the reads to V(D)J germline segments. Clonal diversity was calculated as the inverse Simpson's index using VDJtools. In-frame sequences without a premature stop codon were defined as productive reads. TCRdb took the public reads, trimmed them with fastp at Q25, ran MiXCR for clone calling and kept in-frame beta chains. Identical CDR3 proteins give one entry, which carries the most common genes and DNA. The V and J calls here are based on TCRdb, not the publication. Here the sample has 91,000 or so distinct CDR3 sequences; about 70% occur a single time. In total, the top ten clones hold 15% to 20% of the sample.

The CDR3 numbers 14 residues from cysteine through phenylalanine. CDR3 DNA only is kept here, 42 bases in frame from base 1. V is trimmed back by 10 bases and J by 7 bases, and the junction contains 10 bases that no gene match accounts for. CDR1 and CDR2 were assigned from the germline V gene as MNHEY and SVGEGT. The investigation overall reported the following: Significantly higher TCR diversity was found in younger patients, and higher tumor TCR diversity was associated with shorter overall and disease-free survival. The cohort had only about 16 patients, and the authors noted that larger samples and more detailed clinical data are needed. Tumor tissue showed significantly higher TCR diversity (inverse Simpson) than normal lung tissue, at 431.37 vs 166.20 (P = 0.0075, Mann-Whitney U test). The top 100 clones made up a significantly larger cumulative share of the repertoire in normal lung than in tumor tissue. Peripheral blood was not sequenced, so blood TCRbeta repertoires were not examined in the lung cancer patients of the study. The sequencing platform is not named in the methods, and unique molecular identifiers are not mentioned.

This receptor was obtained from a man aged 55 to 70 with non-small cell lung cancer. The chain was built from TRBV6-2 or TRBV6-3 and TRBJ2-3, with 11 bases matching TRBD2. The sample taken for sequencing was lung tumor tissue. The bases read TGTGCCATCAGGTTAGCGGGAGGGTCATATACGCAGTATTTT. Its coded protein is CAIRLAGGSYTQYF.